This T cell receptor (beta chain) was identified during a study of blood T cell repertoires in COVID-19. Overall study context: Sites across the United States, Italy and Spain contributed samples from acute and convalescent COVID-19. Sample material is recorded as cDNA or gDNA derived from T cells, B-cell-depleted T cells, or PBMCs.

V lost 10 bases and J 4 bases, leaving 20 bases between the germline ends. This CDR3 region has 15 residues. Germline-derived CDR1 and CDR2 are LNHDA and SQIVND (reference sequence). The table came from immunoSEQ multiplex PCR; TCRdb's copy has only in-frame clones and leaves some out. The sample has 98,000 or so clones, approximately 85% seen once. The V gene is TRBV19, the J gene TRBJ2-1; tentatively, D is TRBD1 (5 bases). The sample taken for sequencing was peripheral blood. The clonotype comes from a man between 60 and 75 years old with acute or convalescent COVID-19. The CDR3 protein is CATRTDSYRYNEQFF. The CDR3 nucleotides are TGTGCCACCAGAACCGACAGTTACAGATACAATGAGCAGTTCTTC.